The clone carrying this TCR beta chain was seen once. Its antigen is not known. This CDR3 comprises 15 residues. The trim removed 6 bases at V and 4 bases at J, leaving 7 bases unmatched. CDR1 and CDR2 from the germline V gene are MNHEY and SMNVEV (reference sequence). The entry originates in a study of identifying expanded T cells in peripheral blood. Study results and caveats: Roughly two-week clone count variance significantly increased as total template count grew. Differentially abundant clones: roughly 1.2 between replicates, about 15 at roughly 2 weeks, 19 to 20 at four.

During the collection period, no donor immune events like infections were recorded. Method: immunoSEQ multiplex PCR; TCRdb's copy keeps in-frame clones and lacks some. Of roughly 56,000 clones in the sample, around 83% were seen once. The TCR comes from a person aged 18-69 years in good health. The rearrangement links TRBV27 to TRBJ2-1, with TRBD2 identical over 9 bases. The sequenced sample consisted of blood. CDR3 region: CASSEYSGGYNEQFF. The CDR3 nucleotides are TGTGCCAGCAGCGAGTATAGCGGGGGTTACAATGAGCAGTTCTTC.